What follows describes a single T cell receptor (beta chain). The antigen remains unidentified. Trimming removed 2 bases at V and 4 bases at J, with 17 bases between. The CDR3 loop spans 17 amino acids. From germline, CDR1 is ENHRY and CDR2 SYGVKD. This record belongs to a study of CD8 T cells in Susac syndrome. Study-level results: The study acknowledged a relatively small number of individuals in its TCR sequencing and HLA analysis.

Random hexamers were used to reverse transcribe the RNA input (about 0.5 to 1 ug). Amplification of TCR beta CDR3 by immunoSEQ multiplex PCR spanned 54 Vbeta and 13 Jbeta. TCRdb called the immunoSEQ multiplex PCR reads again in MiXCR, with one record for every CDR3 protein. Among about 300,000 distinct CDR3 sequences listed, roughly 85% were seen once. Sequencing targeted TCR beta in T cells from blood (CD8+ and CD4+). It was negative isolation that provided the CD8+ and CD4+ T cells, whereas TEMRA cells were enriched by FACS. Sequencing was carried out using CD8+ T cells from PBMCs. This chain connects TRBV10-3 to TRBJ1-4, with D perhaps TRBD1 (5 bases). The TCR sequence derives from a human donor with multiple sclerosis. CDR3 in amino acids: CAISEVQGPAFNEKLFF. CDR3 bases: TGTGCCATCAGTGAGGTTCAGGGCCCCGCTTTTAATGAAAAACTGTTTTTT.